This T cell receptor beta chain was sequenced in a study of blood T cell repertoires in COVID-19. Overall study context: There were acute and convalescent COVID-19 samples, and they came from the United States, Italy and Spain.

V shed 0 bases and J shed 2 bases, with 9 bases lying between them. Germline CDR1 SGDLS, CDR2 YYNGEE. CDR3 length equals 14 residues. Original handling: Reference gene primer amplification yielded estimated nucleated cell counts. TCRdb keeps only in-frame clones here, not all; method: immunoSEQ multiplex PCR. V and J calls and clone size are given by that table; D and trimming were obtained from the DNA. The table records over 85,000 clones, 60% to 80% of them present only once. A single count supports this clone. The sequencing input was peripheral blood. This receptor was obtained from an elderly woman with active or convalescent COVID-19. This sequence joins TRBV9 and TRBJ2-7; no clear D. As DNA, the CDR3 is TGTGCCAGCAGCGTAGGCCAGGCAACCTACGAGCAGTACTTC. It encodes CASSVGQATYEQYF.